The sample holds many counts of the clone carrying this T cell receptor beta chain. Its antigen is currently unknown. The V gene's germline CDR1 is DFQATT and CDR2 SNEGSKA (reference sequence). V shed 5 bases, J shed 3 bases, and the junction held 5 bases outside the gene matches. This CDR3 contains 14 residues. The sample comes from a study of regulatory T cells in long-lasting Graves disease. Study-wide findings and caveats: There were preferences for TRBV28, TRBJ1-2 and TRBJ2-5 in persistent disease. Persistent Graves' patients showed less TCR diversity than newly diagnosed ones.

For TCR beta, libraries came from iRepertoire HTBI primers and Arm-PCR of CDR3 regions. TCRdb re-analysed the multiplex PCR reads in MiXCR, keeping a single row per CDR3 protein. The sample has 380,000 or so distinct CDR3 sequences; 15% to 20% are singletons. The time point: newly diagnosed GD, antithyroid drugs for less than 3 months. Generation of the TCR library employed RNA extracted from PBMCs. The data also belong to a second study, concerning T cells in Graves' hyperthyroidism and ophthalmopathy. That source reports: Uncontrolled infections, other autoimmune diseases, pregnancy or lactation led to exclusion of patients.

This TCR derives from a young woman with Graves disease. The chain uses TRBV20-1 and TRBJ2-3, with 10 bases identical to TRBD1. The sample in question was peripheral blood mononuclear cells (PBMCs), obtained at new diagnosis, from a patient treated with antithyroid drugs. CDR3 in amino acids: CSAGPGQGTDTQYF. The CDR3 DNA reads TGCAGTGCTGGCCCGGGACAGGGGACAGATACGCAGTATTTT.